The source of this T cell receptor beta chain is a study of blood T cell repertoires in COVID-19. Ages ranged from roughly 18 to 100 years, with residence in around 24 US areas. Cohort allocation depended upon clinical history that participants reported. Per the study methods: Reference gene primer amplification yielded estimated nucleated cell counts. Assay used: immunoSEQ multiplex PCR; TCRdb lists only in-frame clones, some missing. That table furnishes V, J and clone size, whereas the DNA furnished D and trimming. Of 250,000 or so clones detected, over 70% appear once; the ten largest clones hold over 3.5%. The CDR3 contains 14 residues. J gave up 2 bases and V 7 bases, and 8 bases lay outside the gene matches. Germline V gives CDR1 SGHAT, CDR2 FQNNGV.

The receptor's source is a woman in her thirties who had been exposed to COVID-19. The chain employs TRBV11-2 and TRBJ2-7, with 7 bases that match TRBD1. Sequenced input: PBMCs or T cells enriched from blood (not recorded which). The CDR3, as DNA: TGTGCCAGCACCTCGACAGGGATCACCTACGAGCAGTACTTC. Amino acid sequence: CASTSTGITYEQYF.